The clone carrying this T cell receptor beta chain appeared once. V lost 0 bases, J lost 4 bases, and 5 bases lay in between. The germline CDR1 and CDR2 sequences are SGHTS and YDEGEE. The CDR3 runs to 12 residues. The data stem from a study of shared clonotypes between healthy human individuals. The protocol was immunoSEQ multiplex PCR, while the TCRdb copy is restricted to in-frame clones and leaves out a portion. The sample lists 550,000 to 850,000 clones; 74% were seen once. The investigators split CD4+ cells into a CD45RA+ naive subset and a CD45RA-negative memory subset. The sequenced sample was memory CD4+ T cells sorted from blood. Subset given: CD45RA-negative fraction. This sequence was found in a young woman in good health. This chain connects TRBV5-8 to TRBJ2-7; D perhaps matches TRBD1 (5 bases). The CDR3 nucleotides are TGTGCCAGCAGCTTGGAGGGGTACGAGCAGTACTTC. It codes for CASSLEGYEQYF.